This is a list of T cell receptor beta chains from one sample in a study of PD-1 blockade in mismatch repair-deficient tumors. Produced via immunoSEQ multiplex PCR; TCRdb's table is partial and in-frame only. The sample holds over 30,000 clones; approximately 84% are singletons and the top ten take roughly 3.5%. The specimen was PBMCs, collected around 6 weeks after starting pembrolizumab. The receptor source for this set is an adult with mismatch repair-deficient cancer. Both conserved end residues are part of each CDR3. D genes are given only for firm matches. Clone size is not always given. Where it is, it says once, few, many or a class for expanded clones.

clone_size | j_call | d_call | v_call | cdr3_nt | cdr3_aa
- | TRBJ2-1 | TRBD1 | TRBV15 | TGTGCCACCAGCAGAGAGGGTCCGACAGGGGTTCGGATCTTC | CATSREGPTGVRIF
- | TRBJ2-3 | TRBD2 | TRBV5-1 | TGCGCCAGCAGCTTGACCCCTAGCGGACTCACAGATACGCAGTATTTT | CASSLTPSGLTDTQYF
once | TRBJ2-1 | TRBD1 | TRBV19 | TGTGCCAGTAGTATAGCAGGACAGGGGTTGGGCAATGAGCAGTTCTTC | CASSIAGQGLGNEQFF
- | TRBJ2-1 | TRBD1 | TRBV2 | TGTGCCAGCAGGCCCCAGGGGGCTTCCGGCGGTGAGCAGTTCTTC | CASRPQGASGGEQFF
- | TRBJ1-1 | TRBD1 | TRBV28 | TGTGCCAGCAGTTACCGGACAGGGCGGGTGAACACTGAAGCTTTCTTT | CASSYRTGRVNTEAFF
once | TRBJ1-2 | - | TRBV11-3 | TGTGCCAGCAGCCGGGGACATGGCTATGGCTACACCTTC | CASSRGHGYGYTF
- | TRBJ1-5 | TRBD1 | TRBV19 | TGTGCCAGTAGTATATCACAGGGGAGCAATCAGCCCCAGCATTTT | CASSISQGSNQPQHF
- | TRBJ1-4 | TRBD1 | TRBV30 | TGTGCCTGGAGTACCTCCGGGACAGGGAAGGAAAAACTGTTTTTT | CAWSTSGTGKEKLFF
- | TRBJ2-3 | TRBD1 | TRBV2 | TGTGCCAGCGCCGGGACAGGGCTGGCAGATACGCAGTATTTT | CASAGTGLADTQYF
- | TRBJ2-1 | TRBD2 | TRBV6-1 | TGTGCCAGCACTGGGACTAGCGGGAGTAGTGAGCAGTTCTTC | CASTGTSGSSEQFF
- | TRBJ1-1 | - | TRBV30 | TGTGCCTGGAGTCCTAGGACTGAAGCTTTCTTT | CAWSPRTEAFF
few | TRBJ2-7 | TRBD2 | TRBV9 | TGTGCCAGCAGCCAAACTAGCGGGAGAGATTACGAGCAGTACTTC | CASSQTSGRDYEQYF
once | TRBJ2-3 | TRBD2 | TRBV28 | TGTGCCAGCAGTTTCGGGAGCGGGGGCACAGATACGCAGTATTTT | CASSFGSGGTDTQYF
- | TRBJ2-3 | TRBD1 | TRBV5-6 | TGTGCCAGCAGCGCGACAGGGGACGGCGCAGATACGCAGTATTTT | CASSATGDGADTQYF
few | TRBJ2-7 | - | TRBV5-6 | TGTGCCAGCAGCCTCGCGGGTTCCAACGAGCAGTACTTC | CASSLAGSNEQYF
- | TRBJ2-2 | - | TRBV7-9 | TGTGCCAGCAGCTTGACAGGCTCGAACACCGGGGAGCTGTTTTTT | CASSLTGSNTGELFF
- | TRBJ2-3 | - | TRBV19 | TGTGCCAGTAGTAGAAGTTGGACAGCCCTTGGTACGCAGTATTTT | CASSRSWTALGTQYF
- | TRBJ2-1 | - | TRBV19 | TGTGCCAGTATTCCCGACCCAGGGCCCTACAATGAGCAGTTCTTC | CASIPDPGPYNEQFF
- | TRBJ1-1 | - | TRBV9 | TGTGCCAGCAGCGAACAGGGGAACACTGAAGCTTTCTTT | CASSEQGNTEAFF
- | TRBJ2-1 | TRBD2 | TRBV7-3 | TGTGCCAGCAGCCCGGGGGGCGGGAGGCACTACAATGAGCAGTTCTTC | CASSPGGGRHYNEQFF
- | TRBJ2-1 | TRBD2 | TRBV14 | TGTGCCAGCAGCCAACTCGGGCGGGAGGAAGCCAATGAGCAGTTCTTC | CASSQLGREEANEQFF
- | TRBJ2-4 | TRBD2 | TRBV28 | TGTGCCAGCAGTTCCACTAGCGGGATACCCTTTAGGTACTTC | CASSSTSGIPFRYF
- | TRBJ1-2 | TRBD1 | TRBV29-1 | TGCAGCGTCGGTGGACAGGCCCCGGGCTACACCTTC | CSVGGQAPGYTF
- | TRBJ2-7 | TRBD2 | TRBV7-2 | TGTGCCAGCAGCTGGACTAGCGGGAGTATCTACGAGCAGTACTTC | CASSWTSGSIYEQYF
- | TRBJ2-5 | - | TRBV6-1 | TGTGCCAGCAGTGAACCAGGGAAGACCCAGTACTTC | CASSEPGKTQYF
- | TRBJ2-4 | TRBD2 | TRBV7-2 | TGTGCCAGCAGCTTAGGGGGGGGATTGGCCAAAAACATTCAGTACTTC | CASSLGGGLAKNIQYF
- | TRBJ2-1 | - | TRBV28 | TGTGCTAACACAGGGTGGGTCTACAATGAGCAGTTCTTC | CANTGWVYNEQFF
- | TRBJ2-1 | - | TRBV7-8 | TGTGCCAGCAGCTCACGGGAGCGGGCCAACAATGAGCAGTTCTTC | CASSSRERANNEQFF
- | TRBJ2-7 | - | TRBV15 | TGTGCCACCAGCAGAGACCGAAGCACTGCTCTCCCCTACGAGCAGTACTTC | CATSRDRSTALPYEQYF
- | TRBJ2-3 | TRBD2 | TRBV5-1 | TGCGCCAGCAGGGCGGGAGGGGGCACAGATACGCAGTATTTT | CASRAGGGTDTQYF
- | TRBJ2-1 | TRBD2 | TRBV7-3 | TGTGCCAGCAGCACCCAATCCCGGACTAGCGGGAGAGTTAGTGAGCAGTTCTTC | CASSTQSRTSGRVSEQFF
- | TRBJ2-3 | TRBD2 | TRBV9 | TGTGCCAGCAGCGTAGATGAGCGGGAGGGAACAGATACGCAGTATTTT | CASSVDEREGTDTQYF
- | TRBJ2-7 | - | TRBV6-5 | TGTGCCAGCAGGCTGGACAGAGAGACTTACGAGCAGTACTTC | CASRLDRETYEQYF
- | TRBJ1-4 | - | TRBV6-6 | TGTGCCAGCAGTTCCCAAAATGAAAAACTGTTTTTT | CASSSQNEKLFF
- | TRBJ2-5 | TRBD1 | TRBV5-1 | TGCGCCAGCAGCTTATCTACCGGGACAGGAAAGGAGACCCAGTACTTC | CASSLSTGTGKETQYF
- | TRBJ2-1 | - | TRBV6-5 | TGTGCCAGCATATCCTGGGGGCTCAATGAGCAGTTCTTC | CASISWGLNEQFF
few | TRBJ1-5 | TRBD1 | TRBV7-8 | TGTGCCAGCAGCTTAGCGGGCCAGGGGGTTAATCAGCCCCAGCATTTT | CASSLAGQGVNQPQHF
- | TRBJ2-1 | - | TRBV25-1 | TGTGCCAGCAGTGAAATTGGGGCAGGAGAGAATGAGCAGTTCTTC | CASSEIGAGENEQFF
- | TRBJ2-5 | - | TRBV28 | TGTGCCAGCAGTTTATTTCTAGTACAAGAGACCCAGTACTTC | CASSLFLVQETQYF
- | TRBJ2-4 | - | TRBV21-1 | TGTGCCAGCAGCCCCCGTGAAGTAGGGGAGTACTTC | CASSPREVGEYF